This T cell receptor beta chain was identified in a study of T cells in Graves' hyperthyroidism and ophthalmopathy. From RNA transcripts, TCR beta CDR3 regions were amplified. With the HTBI primer set, the TCR CDR3 went through a first round of RT-PCR. TCRdb reprocessed the multiplex PCR reads with MiXCR, giving one entry per CDR3 protein. The sample yields about 610,000 distinct CDR3 sequences, roughly 46% seen once. This clonotype was observed many times. Its specificity is unknown. Across 18 months, stable Graves' hyperthyroidism was marked by no progression to ophthalmopathy. Patients aged 18 to 65 had newly diagnosed hyperthyroidism lasting under 2 months. The germline V gene encodes CDR1 SEHNR and CDR2 FQNEAQ (reference sequence). The CDR3 has 13 residues. Trimming shortened V by 1 base and J by 6 bases, and 9 bases separated the two germline ends. Findings and caveats of the study: Most thyroid clonotypes with frequency above 0.001 were detected in blood.

The receptor was isolated from a woman younger than 35 with Graves' hyperthyroidism. The chain carries TRBV7-9 and TRBJ1-2; the D is unclear. The sequencing sample was made of peripheral blood or thyroid tissue (not recorded which). The CDR3 DNA follows: TGTGCCAGCAGCTTAGGAGGGTTGGATGGCTACACCTTC. Translated: CASSLGGLDGYTF.